The 28 T cell receptor beta chains in this list originate from one sample, sequenced in a study of blood T cell repertoires in COVID-19. The repertoire was sequenced with immunoSEQ multiplex PCR; TCRdb's copy has only in-frame clones and lacks some. The table records 140,000 or so clones, over 70% of them present only once. The sequencing sample was made of PBMCs or T cells enriched from blood (not recorded which). The source of these receptors is a man between 60 and 75 years old who had recovered from COVID-19.

The rearrangement links TRBV11-2 to TRBJ1-3; the match to TRBD1 covers 7 bases. Trimming took 5 bases from V and 8 from J; bases not matched to a gene: 9. This CDR3 comprises 14 residues. Germline CDR1 reads SGHAT; CDR2 reads FQNNGV. CDR3 sequence: CASSGQVGPDTIYF. The CDR3 bases are TGTGCCAGCAGCGGACAGGTGGGGCCCGACACCATATATTTT.

This chain joins TRBV12-3 or TRBV12-4 and TRBJ1-6; D call uncertain. This CDR3 has 11 amino acids. V lost 6 bases and J 6 bases, leaving 3 bases between the germline ends. The DNA for the CDR3 is TGTGCCAGCAGCCTTAATTCACCCCTCCACTTT. The encoded protein is CASSLNSPLHF.

The rearrangement links TRBV9 to TRBJ2-7, with 9 bases fitting TRBD2. This CDR3 comprises 14 residues. Germline CDR1 SGDLS, CDR2 YYNGEE. The ends lost 3 bases at V and 5 bases at J; junction bases unmatched: 6. DNA of the CDR3: TGTGCCAGCAGCGCGATTAGCGGGAGCGACGAGCAGTACTTC. Its protein is CASSAISGSDEQYF.

The rearrangement joins TRBV27 to TRBJ2-1; 10 bases agree with TRBD1. The junction had 8 bases not matched to a gene; V was cut back by 5 bases and J by 10 bases. The germline gives CDR1 MNHEY, CDR2 SMNVEV (reference sequence). The CDR3 runs 14 residues. CDR3 in amino acids: CASSPTGGRGEQFF. The CDR3, as DNA: TGTGCCAGCAGTCCGACAGGGGGCAGGGGGGAGCAGTTCTTC.

The chain combines TRBV7-9 with TRBJ2-2; perhaps TRBD2 as D (5 bases). The CDR3 extends over 14 amino acids. CDR1 and CDR2 from the germline V gene are SEHNR and FQNEAQ (reference sequence). V was trimmed by 10 bases and J by 1 base, leaving 13 bases between them. CDR3 nucleotides: TGTGCCATCTTGGGAGCGAGGAACACCGGGGAGCTGTTTTTT. Protein product: CAILGARNTGELFF.

The chain links TRBV6-2 or TRBV6-3 to TRBJ2-7; 8 nucleotides align to TRBD1. Looked up from germline, CDR1 is MNHEY and CDR2 is SVGEGT. This CDR3 has 15 residues. V lost 5 bases and J lost 4; bases outside the gene matches: 10. CDR3 in amino acids: CASSKPGQVSYEQYF. DNA of the CDR3: TGTGCCAGCAGTAAACCGGGACAGGTATCTTACGAGCAGTACTTC.

The rearrangement links TRBV30 to TRBJ1-2, with TRBD1 matching over 9 bases. The CDR3 is made up of 15 amino acids. Trimming cost V 0 bases and J 12 bases; bases outside gene matches: 14. Germline V lookup: CDR1 GTSNPN, CDR2 SVGIG (reference sequence). CDR3 residues: CAWSVTGGAQGLDTF. CDR3 DNA sequence: TGTGCCTGGAGTGTAACAGGGGGCGCGCAAGGCTTGGACACCTTC.

V gene TRBV28 combines with J gene TRBJ1-2, with 8 positions matching TRBD1. J lost 4 bases, V lost 6 bases, and 10 bases had no gene match. The CDR3 runs 15 residues. Germline V lookup: CDR1 MDHEN, CDR2 SYDVKM. As DNA, the CDR3 is TGTGCCAGCAGCACCCCAGGACAGGGTAGCTATGGCTACACCTTC. Protein: CASSTPGQGSYGYTF.

The chain carries TRBV30 and TRBJ1-3; D is undetermined. Trimming took off 1 base at V and 0 bases at J, with 7 bases between the two ends. The CDR3 spans 14 residues. Germline V gives CDR1 GTSNPN, CDR2 SVGIG (reference sequence). The CDR3 DNA sequence: TGTGCCTGGAGTGCGGACTTCTCTGGAAACACCATATATTTT. Translated, it gives CAWSADFSGNTIYF.

The chain joins TRBV11-2 to TRBJ2-1; the match to TRBD2 covers 11 bases. From germline, CDR1 is SGHAT and CDR2 FQNNGV. The CDR3 loop spans 13 amino acids. V shed 4 bases, J shed 10 bases, and the junction held 3 bases outside the gene matches. The CDR3 spells CASSSGLAVEQFF. The CDR3 bases are TGTGCCAGCAGCTCGGGACTAGCGGTAGAGCAGTTCTTC.

The chain links TRBV13 to TRBJ1-1; unclear D gene. CDR1 is PRHDT and CDR2 is FYEKMQ in the germline V gene (reference sequence). CDR3 size: 14 residues. V was pared by 5 bases and J by 6 bases, with 16 bases between. CDR3 loop: CASSLGLSLPEAFF. In DNA form, the CDR3 reads TGTGCCAGCAGCCTTGGACTTTCTCTTCCTGAAGCTTTCTTT.

This chain links TRBV11-2 with TRBJ2-1; 8 nucleotides line up with TRBD2. This CDR3 spans 16 amino acids. Germline V CDR1 and CDR2: SGHAT, FQNNGV. V was pared by 7 bases and J by 6 bases, with 14 bases of the junction left unmatched. The DNA for the CDR3 is TGTGCCAGCACCCGGCTAGGGGGACTAGTCATCAATGAGCAGTTCTTC. It codes for CASTRLGGLVINEQFF.

The V and J genes are TRBV3-1 (or the pseudogene TRBV3-2) and TRBJ2-2, with TRBD2 matching over 7 bases. The CDR3 spans 16 residues. Germline lookup yields CDR1 LGHDT and CDR2 YNNKEL (reference sequence). With V trimmed by 2 bases and J by 1 base, 4 bases remained unmatched. DNA for the CDR3: TGTGCCAGCAGCCAACAACTAGCGAGGAACACCGGGGAGCTGTTTTTT. Its protein is CASSQQLARNTGELFF.

The rearrangement uses TRBV7-9 and TRBJ2-2; 8 bases match TRBD1. The germline V gene encodes CDR1 SEHNR and CDR2 FQNEAQ (reference sequence). The CDR3 totals 15 residues. Trimming cost V 4 bases and J 4 bases; bases outside gene matches: 5. The CDR3 DNA follows: TGTGCCAGCAGCTGGTGGACAGGGCTCACCGGGGAGCTGTTTTTT. It codes for CASSWWTGLTGELFF.

This clone was observed a few times. The V call is TRBV6-2 or TRBV6-3, the J call TRBJ1-1; 7 positions match TRBD1. This CDR3 is 14 amino acids long. J gave up 7 bases and V 0 bases, and 5 bases lay outside the gene matches. Germline V gene sequence: CDR1 MNHEY, CDR2 SVGEGT. The CDR3 spells CASSYSQGNFEAFF. The DNA for the CDR3 is TGTGCCAGCAGTTACTCACAGGGGAACTTTGAAGCTTTCTTT.

This chain uses TRBV9 with TRBJ1-2; D ambiguous. The germline V gene encodes CDR1 SGDLS and CDR2 YYNGEE. The CDR3 loop spans 12 amino acids. V lost 3 bases, J lost 2 bases, and 5 bases lay in between. The CDR3 coding sequence is TGTGCCAGCAGCGGGGCGAACTATGGCTACACCTTC. This codes for CASSGANYGYTF.

The V call is TRBV7-9, the J call TRBJ2-3; 8 positions agree with TRBD1. The CDR3 runs to 15 residues. CDR1 is SEHNR and CDR2 is FQNEAQ in the germline V gene (reference sequence). Trimming cost V 4 bases and J 1 base; bases outside gene matches: 4. The CDR3 reads CASSSGGVGTDTQYF. CDR3 nucleotide sequence: TGTGCCAGCAGCTCAGGGGGCGTCGGCACAGATACGCAGTATTTT.

The rearrangement joins TRBV4-1 to TRBJ2-2; 9 bases line up with TRBD2. The germline CDR1 and CDR2 sequences are MGHRA and YSYEKL. V shed 4 bases, J shed 0 bases, and the junction held 9 bases outside the gene matches. CDR3 length: 18 residues. The CDR3 sequence is CASSPRLAANTNTGELFF. The CDR3 coding sequence is TGCGCCAGCAGCCCAAGACTAGCGGCTAACACGAACACCGGGGAGCTGTTTTTT.

The chain recombines TRBV2 with TRBJ2-3; TRBD2 aligns across 7 bases. CDR3 length: 13 residues. The ends lost 10 bases at V and 5 bases at J; junction bases unmatched: 9. In germline, CDR1 is SNHLY, CDR2 FYNNEI. CDR3 protein: CATSWEGRDTQYF. The DNA of the CDR3 is TGTGCCACCTCCTGGGAGGGAAGAGATACGCAGTATTTT.

The chain recombines TRBV4-1 with TRBJ1-1; 7 positions match TRBD1. V shed 4 bases, J shed 4 bases, and the junction held 9 bases outside the gene matches. Germline loops: CDR1 MGHRA, CDR2 YSYEKL. CDR3 size: 15 residues. CDR3 in DNA: TGCGCCAGCAGCCTAAGGACGAGGGGGCCCACTGAAGCTTTCTTT. Amino acid sequence: CASSLRTRGPTEAFF.

The chain has TRBV20-1 and TRBJ1-1; no clear D gene. This CDR3 comprises 11 residues. CDR1 is DFQATT, CDR2 SNEGSKA, per germline (reference sequence). The ends were cut back, 5 bases at V and 1 base at J, with 5 bases in the middle. In DNA, the CDR3 is TGCAGTGCTCGGGGGAACACTGAAGCTTTCTTT. It encodes CSARGNTEAFF.

The V call is TRBV6-1, the J call TRBJ1-5; D unclear. V lost 4 bases and J lost 6, with 19 bases in between. CDR1 and CDR2 (germline): MNHNS, SASEGT. CDR3 length equals 16 residues. CDR3 DNA sequence: TGTGCCAGCAGTGTTCGCGCGGCCTCGTTTGGTCAGCCCCAGCATTTT. Translating gives CASSVRAASFGQPQHF.

The chain carries TRBV2 and TRBJ1-2, with unresolved D. There are 10 residues in the CDR3. Germline V gene lookup returns CDR1 SNHLY and CDR2 FYNNEI. The DNA of the CDR3 is TGTTACTCGGGGAGCGATGGCTACACCTTC. It specifies CYSGSDGYTF.

This clone turned up a few times. The J gene is TRBJ1-2, the V gene TRBV28, with TRBD1 as a possible D gene (5 bases). V was shortened by 5 bases and J by 4 bases, with 11 bases between the two germline ends. Germline assignment: CDR1 MDHEN and CDR2 SYDVKM. CDR3 length: 13 residues. CDR3 sequence reads: CASSEARGYGYTF. The CDR3 nucleotides read TGTGCCAGCAGTGAGGCAAGGGGCTATGGCTACACCTTC.

This chain joins TRBV2 and TRBJ1-6, with unresolved D. Deletions cut 5 bases from V and 7 bases from J, with 9 bases between. Germline V lookup: CDR1 SNHLY, CDR2 FYNNEI. This CDR3 has 13 residues. The CDR3 sequence is CASSLTSNSPLHF. CDR3 coding DNA: TGTGCCAGCAGTTTGACAAGCAATTCACCCCTCCACTTT.

The chain uses TRBV2 and TRBJ2-7, with 9 bases matching TRBD2. CDR3 length equals 14 residues. V was clipped by 2 bases and J by 11 bases; unmatched bases: 10. From germline, CDR1 is SNHLY and CDR2 FYNNEI. CDR3 sequence reads: CASSERLADSLEYF. The CDR3 DNA reads as TGTGCCAGCAGTGAAAGACTAGCGGACTCTTTGGAGTACTTC.

The chain combines TRBV3-1 (or the pseudogene TRBV3-2) with TRBJ2-6; no clear D gene. The CDR3 length is 14 residues. The V end lost 4 bases, the J end lost 4 bases, and 8 bases lay between the germline ends. Germline V gene sequence: CDR1 LGHDT, CDR2 YNNKEL (reference sequence). CDR3: CASSLRAGANVLTF. In DNA form, the CDR3 reads TGTGCCAGCAGCCTTAGAGCGGGGGCCAACGTCCTGACTTTC.

This clone was seen a single time. The same CDR3 arises from other DNA sequences in this sample as well. The chain recombines TRBV5-1 with TRBJ1-6; D not certain. Germline CDR1 SGHRS, CDR2 YFSETQ. The CDR3 has 13 amino acids. V lost 0 bases and J 6 bases, leaving 4 bases between the germline ends. The CDR3 region has the DNA TGCGCCAGCAGCTTGGCCGGTAATTCACCCCTCCACTTT. The encoded protein is CASSLAGNSPLHF.